The subject of this entry is one TCR beta chain. Its antigen is as yet unknown. The CDR3 spans 14 residues. Germline-derived CDR1 and CDR2 are MNHEY and SVGAGI. Trimming shortened V by 6 bases and J by 5 bases, and 17 bases separated the two germline ends. In the library, unique molecular identifiers were attached to individual cDNA molecules. As handled by the study authors: Some 100,000 TCRs per sample was the median, with a range of 23,224 to 690,600. TCRdb re-derived calls from the 5' RACE reads in MiXCR, one entry per CDR3 protein. These V and J calls derive from TCRdb rather than the authors' analysis. The sample includes 110,000 or so distinct CDR3 sequences, approximately 19% of them seen just once. The template was total RNA from unfractionated whole blood. The sample originates from a study of human T cells and chemical hapten exposure. Study overall: TCR yields differed between samples (mainly from small differences in pooled library volume).

Findings of the study overall: With DPC sensitization, TCRs exceeding 1 in 1000 frequency showed no change.

The sequence came from a human donor in good health. This rearrangement joins TRBV6-5 to TRBJ2-7; either TRBD1 or TRBD2 may fit D (5 bases each). CDR3 sequence: CASSRGTLKHEQYF. The CDR3 nucleotides are TGTGCCAGCAGCCGAGGGACCCTCAAGCACGAGCAGTACTTC.